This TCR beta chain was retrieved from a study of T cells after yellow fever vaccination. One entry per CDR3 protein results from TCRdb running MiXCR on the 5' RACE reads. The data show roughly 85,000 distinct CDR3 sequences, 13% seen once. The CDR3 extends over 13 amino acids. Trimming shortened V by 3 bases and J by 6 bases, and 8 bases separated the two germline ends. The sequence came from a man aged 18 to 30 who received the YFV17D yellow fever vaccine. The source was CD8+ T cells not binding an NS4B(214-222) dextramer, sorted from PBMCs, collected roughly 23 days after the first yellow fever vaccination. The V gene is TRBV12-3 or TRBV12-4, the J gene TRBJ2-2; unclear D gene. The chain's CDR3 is CASSFPDPGELFF. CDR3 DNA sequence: TGTGCCAGCAGTTTCCCCGACCCCGGGGAGCTGTTTTTT.